Listed here are 24 T cell receptor beta chains from one sample, sequenced in a study of cytomegalovirus exposure and HLA in healthy donors. PCR involved 60 Vbeta and 13 Jbeta primers. The protocol was immunoSEQ multiplex PCR, while the TCRdb copy is restricted to in-frame clones and leaves out a portion. The repertoire holds around 200,000 clones, with 84% as singletons. The specimen sequenced was PBMCs. These receptor sequences come from a girl under 10 years old in good health and CMV-seropositive.

The rearrangement links TRBV11-2 to TRBJ1-6; TRBD1 is a possible D gene (6 bases). The CDR3 covers 15 residues. Trimming shortened V by 5 bases and J by 6 bases, and 14 bases separated the two germline ends. Germline CDR1 and CDR2: SGHAT and FQNNGV. CDR3 sequence reads: CASSTLQGPNSPLHF. The CDR3 DNA reads as TGTGCCAGCAGCACATTACAGGGCCCTAATTCACCCCTCCACTTT.

This chain joins TRBV6-1 and TRBJ2-7; 8 nucleotides agree with TRBD2. This CDR3 is built from 18 residues. The germline CDR1 and CDR2 sequences are MNHNS and SASEGT. Unmatched junction bases numbered 14, after V lost 4 bases and J lost 0 bases. This CDR3 reads CASSGVRVVAGSSYEQYF. The CDR3 DNA is TGTGCCAGCAGTGGGGTAAGGGTGGTAGCGGGGAGCTCCTACGAGCAGTACTTC.

This clone has more than one count but fewer than ten. This sequence joins TRBV6-5 and TRBJ1-4; D is perhaps TRBD1 (5 bases). The germline V gene has CDR1 MNHEY and CDR2 SVGAGI. The CDR3 has 14 amino acids. V was shortened by 6 bases and J by 0 bases, with 8 bases between the two germline ends. CDR3 nucleotide sequence: TGTGCCAGCAGCAGGACATCAACTAATGAAAAACTGTTTTTT. Its protein is CASSRTSTNEKLFF.

This CDR3 is CASSLVVAESTDTQYF. CDR3 bases: TGTGCCAGCAGCTTAGTGGTAGCGGAATCCACAGATACGCAGTATTTT. The chain uses TRBV7-8 and TRBJ2-3; weak D call: TRBD2 (6 bases). Looked up from germline, CDR1 is SGHVS and CDR2 is FQNEAQ. The CDR3 covers 16 residues. Trimming stripped 1 base from V and 2 bases from J, with 13 bases between.

The gene calls are TRBV27 and TRBJ1-6, with 10 bases fitting TRBD1. Germline loops: CDR1 MNHEY, CDR2 SMNVEV (reference sequence). This CDR3 comprises 18 residues. V gave up 0 bases and J gave up 9 bases; unmatched junction bases: 11. The CDR3: CASSLSWRAGQGSSPLHF. As DNA, the CDR3 is TGTGCCAGCAGTTTATCGTGGAGAGCGGGACAGGGGAGTTCACCCCTCCACTTT.

This chain uses TRBV5-1 with TRBJ1-3; D is perhaps TRBD1 (5 bases). This CDR3 comprises 18 residues. Germline-derived CDR1 and CDR2 are SGHRS and YFSETQ. Trimming pared 4 bases from V and 2 bases from J, leaving 22 bases between. This chain's CDR3 is CASSPAFWPGGTGNTIYF. The CDR3 bases are TGCGCCAGCAGCCCCGCTTTTTGGCCGGGGGGAACTGGAAACACCATATATTTT.

The genes are TRBV5-1 and TRBJ1-4, with D unresolved. V was shortened by 2 bases and J by 1 base, with 12 bases between the two germline ends. This CDR3 contains 16 residues. Germline loops: CDR1 SGHRS, CDR2 YFSETQ. CDR3 in DNA: TGCGCCAGCAGCTTTAACGGGGATTTAACTAATGAAAAACTGTTTTTT. Amino acid sequence: CASSFNGDLTNEKLFF.

The chain employs TRBV28 and TRBJ2-2; D is perhaps TRBD1 (6 bases). CDR3 length equals 18 residues. The V gene lost 6 bases and the J gene lost 7 bases, with 27 bases spanning the gap. In germline, CDR1 is MDHEN, CDR2 SYDVKM. In DNA, the CDR3 is TGTGCCAGCAGCCCGACAGGCTCTCCGCTGTGGGCTAACGGGGAGCTGTTTTTT. It yields the protein CASSPTGSPLWANGELFF.

As regards this clone: Other DNA variants within this sample encode the same CDR3. J is TRBJ2-1 and V is TRBV5-4; the match to TRBD2 covers 8 bases. Germline values: CDR1 SGHNT, CDR2 YYREEE (reference sequence). J lost 2 bases, V lost 5 bases, and 12 bases had no gene match. CDR3 length: 17 amino acids. The CDR3 loop reads CASRGPITSGAYNEQFF. The CDR3 nucleotides read TGTGCCAGCAGGGGACCCATTACTAGCGGAGCCTACAATGAGCAGTTCTTC. Combining the CDR3 with reference TRBV5-4 and TRBJ2-1 gives the whole variable domain ETGVTQSPTHLIKTRGQQVTLRCSSQSGHNTVSWYQQALGQGPQFIFQYYREEENGRGNFPPRFSGLQFPNYSSELNVNALELDDSALYLCASRGPITSGAYNEQFFGPGTRLTVL.

The rearrangement links TRBV7-8 to TRBJ2-5, with a tentative D call TRBD1 (6 bases). The J call may be wrong; the DNA end is better matched by TRBJ2-7. Germline CDR1 is SGHVS and CDR2 is FQNEAQ. The CDR3 runs 15 residues. CDR3: CASSLVVRGDYEQYF. The CDR3 bases are TGTGCCAGCAGCTTAGTCGTCAGGGGAGACTACGAGCAGTACTTC.

This clone has only one observation. The rearrangement links TRBV4-2 to TRBJ2-5; D might be TRBD2 (5 bases). The V end was cut by 0 bases, the J end by 4 bases, with 12 bases between. CDR1 is LGHNA, CDR2 YNFKEQ, per germline. This CDR3 spans 15 amino acids. Here the CDR3 DNA reads TGTGCCAGCAGCCAAGATCCGTGGGCGGGAGAGACCCAGTACTTC. Translated: CASSQDPWAGETQYF.

This chain links TRBV6-1 with TRBJ1-2; 8 positions match TRBD1. Per germline, CDR1 MNHNS and CDR2 SASEGT. V was clipped by 0 bases and J by 7 bases; unmatched bases: 7. CDR3 size: 15 residues. The CDR3 loop reads CASSEAVPGGFGYTF. CDR3 bases: TGTGCCAGCAGTGAAGCGGTTCCAGGGGGCTTTGGCTACACCTTC.

The CDR3 is CASSTGTGGLGAFF. In DNA form, the CDR3 reads TGTGCCAGCAGTACCGGGACAGGGGGACTTGGGGCTTTCTTT. The rearrangement joins TRBV6-1 to TRBJ1-1; the match to TRBD1 covers 11 bases. The germline V gene encodes CDR1 MNHNS and CDR2 SASEGT. This CDR3 is built from 14 residues. Trimming took 5 bases from V and 11 from J; bases not matched to a gene: 10.

The chain recombines TRBV27 with TRBJ2-7; 10 bases align to TRBD1. With 5 bases clipped from V and 3 bases from J, the junction kept 7 bases outside the gene matches. The CDR3 runs to 15 residues. The germline V gene encodes CDR1 MNHEY and CDR2 SMNVEV (reference sequence). The CDR3 nucleotides read TGTGCCAGCAGTCCGAAGACAGGGGGCCTCTACGAGCAGTACTTC. Amino acids: CASSPKTGGLYEQYF.

The rearrangement uses TRBV4-1 and TRBJ1-1, with a weak D call TRBD1 (5 bases). The germline V gene encodes CDR1 MGHRA and CDR2 YSYEKL. This CDR3 is 13 amino acids long. V was trimmed by 5 bases and J by 6 bases, leaving 13 bases between them. The CDR3 loop is CASSVTGSPEAFF. The CDR3 nucleotides are TGCGCCAGCAGCGTAACAGGTAGCCCTGAAGCTTTCTTT.

The V call is TRBV27, the J call TRBJ2-3, with D perhaps TRBD1 (6 bases). The CDR3 sequence is 13 residues long. The germline V and J ends were trimmed by 4 bases and 8 bases, with 13 bases remaining between them. CDR1 and CDR2 (germline): MNHEY, SMNVEV (reference sequence). CDR3 region: CASSSTLGGTQYF. DNA of the CDR3: TGTGCCAGCAGTTCGACCCTAGGGGGTACGCAGTATTTT.

This chain uses TRBV28 with TRBJ2-1; 10 nucleotides agree with TRBD2. V lost 5 bases and J lost 5; bases outside the gene matches: 3. The length of the CDR3 is 14 residues. The germline gives CDR1 MDHEN, CDR2 SYDVKM. CDR3 loop: CASSLAGVNNEQFF. The CDR3 region has the DNA TGTGCCAGCAGTCTAGCGGGAGTAAACAATGAGCAGTTCTTC.

The chain is built from TRBV5-1 and TRBJ2-1; D gene ambiguous. Germline V gene lookup returns CDR1 SGHRS and CDR2 YFSETQ. Trimming took off 1 base at V and 4 bases at J, with 9 bases between the two ends. The CDR3 runs 14 residues. The CDR3 DNA follows: TGCGCCAGCAGCTTGAGACCGGGTTACAATGAGCAGTTCTTC. Translating gives CASSLRPGYNEQFF.

The gene calls are TRBV5-1 and TRBJ1-5; D call uncertain. The V and J ends lost 3 bases and 5 bases respectively, with 9 bases between them. The V gene's germline CDR1 is SGHRS and CDR2 YFSETQ. There are 13 residues in the CDR3. Here the CDR3 reads CASSSDGDQPQHF. The CDR3 DNA follows: TGCGCCAGCAGCTCGGACGGGGATCAGCCCCAGCATTTT.

The V call is TRBV7-2, the J call TRBJ1-2; 10 nucleotides align to TRBD1. The CDR3 consists of 16 residues. The germline V gene encodes CDR1 SGHTA and CDR2 FQGNSA. Unmatched junction bases numbered 6, after V lost 1 base and J lost 4 bases. CDR3 nucleotide sequence: TGTGCCAGCAGCTTAGGAGGTGGGACAGGGGCCTATGGCTACACCTTC. As protein: CASSLGGGTGAYGYTF.

J is TRBJ1-5 and V is TRBV2, with 7 bases identical to TRBD1. This CDR3 spans 14 amino acids. Germline V gene sequence: CDR1 SNHLY, CDR2 FYNNEI. Germline trimming cut 10 bases from V and 4 bases from J; bases unmatched to any gene: 10. For the CDR3, the DNA is TGTGCCATAAGAAGGGACAGACTTAATCAGCCCCAGCATTTT. Translation gives CAIRRDRLNQPQHF.

The CDR3 is CASTLQRSSNYGYTF. The CDR3 region has the DNA TGTGCCAGCACCTTGCAGCGGAGTTCTAACTATGGCTACACCTTC. The V gene is TRBV13, the J gene TRBJ1-2; no firm D call. The CDR3 has 15 residues. Trimming cost V 7 bases and J 0 bases, with 15 bases left between them. CDR1 PRHDT and CDR2 FYEKMQ come from the germline V gene (reference sequence).

This chain connects TRBV4-1 to TRBJ1-6, with D maybe TRBD1 (5 bases). Germline CDR1 and CDR2: MGHRA and YSYEKL. This CDR3 comprises 16 residues. The V and J ends lost 1 base and 7 bases respectively, with 14 bases between them. The CDR3 is CASSQAPPGYNSPLHF. As DNA, the CDR3 is TGCGCCAGCAGCCAAGCCCCTCCAGGGTACAATTCACCCCTCCACTTT.

This clone has a handful of counts. V usage is TRBV9 and J usage is TRBJ1-2; D is perhaps TRBD1 (5 bases). CDR1 SGDLS and CDR2 YYNGEE come from the germline V gene. The CDR3 totals 16 residues. V lost 4 bases, J lost 0 bases, and 16 bases lay in between. The CDR3 DNA reads as TGTGCCAGCAGCTCCTCGTCGGGGGGTTCTAACTATGGCTACACCTTC. Protein: CASSSSSGGSNYGYTF.